Below are 16 T cell receptor beta chains sequenced from a single sample in a study of tumor-infiltrating lymphocytes in primary liver carcinoma. Alongside blood RNA obtained from unsorted whole blood, germline DNA was also extracted. Starting from 500 ng of total RNA, TCR beta cDNA was produced with a primer in the constant region. The TCR beta library was amplified through three nested multiplex PCR rounds in a modified ARM-PCR procedure. TRBV1-TRBV30 forward primers paired with a C-beta reverse primer drove the first two PCR rounds, approximately 11 cycles each. Via MiXCR, TCRdb re-called the multiplex PCR reads, giving one row per CDR3 protein. In the table there are about 320,000 distinct CDR3 sequences, 65% of which are singletons. Sample: peripheral blood. Source of these receptors: a man in his forties or fifties with primary liver carcinoma and hepatitis B virus infection.

This clonotype has just one count. A much larger clone differs by one base, so this may be a read error. The chain carries TRBV12-3 or TRBV12-4 and TRBJ1-5, with TRBD1 matching over 9 bases. V dropped 4 bases and J dropped 5; count of bases not matched to a gene: 3. This CDR3 comprises 14 residues. CDR3 loop: CASSSTGGDQPQHF. CDR3 sequence (DNA): TGTGCCAGCAGTTCCACAGGGGGCGATCAGCCCCAGCATTTT.

The genes are TRBV2 and TRBJ1-2; 11 bases fit TRBD1. The germline gives CDR1 SNHLY, CDR2 FYNNEI. V shed 3 bases, J shed 12 bases, and the junction held 6 bases outside the gene matches. CDR3 length: 13 amino acids. The CDR3 DNA sequence: TGTGCCAGCAGTGAGGACAGGGGGCGGAGGGACACCTTC. It translates to CASSEDRGRRDTF.

The sample holds many counts of this clonotype. J is TRBJ2-3 and V is TRBV29-1, with D perhaps TRBD2 (6 bases). Germline CDR1 is SQVTM and CDR2 is ANQGSEA. The V end lost 4 bases, the J end lost 4 bases, and 18 bases lay between the germline ends. The CDR3 extends over 15 amino acids. The CDR3, as DNA: TGCAGCGTTGGGTCGTCGGGAGTACAGGCAGATACGCAGTATTTT. Residues: CSVGSSGVQADTQYF.

This clonotype has a handful of counts. The V call is TRBV5-1, the J call TRBJ1-1; D not resolved. Germline CDR1 reads SGHRS; CDR2 reads YFSETQ. Trimming took off 0 bases at V and 8 bases at J, with 11 bases between the two ends. This CDR3 comprises 13 residues. The CDR3 DNA follows: TGCGCCAGCAGCTTGGCCCGACCGGGGGAAGCTTTCTTT. It specifies CASSLARPGEAFF.

The CDR3 bases are TGTGCCAGCAACTCTTACAGGGGAACCATAGCCAAAAACATTCAGTACTTC. Its translation is CASNSYRGTIAKNIQYF. The chain uses TRBV7-2 and TRBJ2-4; 7 positions agree with TRBD1. Germline CDR1 and CDR2: SGHTA and FQGNSA. V shed 7 bases, J shed 0 bases, and the junction held 12 bases outside the gene matches. This CDR3 has 17 amino acids.

In the case of this clonotype: A much larger clone lies a single base off, so this may be a read error. The rearrangement joins TRBV24-1 to TRBJ2-3, with D unclear. Trimming stripped 3 bases from V and 1 base from J, with 13 bases between. CDR1 and CDR2 (germline): KGHDR, SFDVKD. CDR3 length: 16 residues. Here the CDR3 reads CATSDLVFGGTDTQYF. The CDR3 DNA reads as TGTGCCACCAGTGATCTGGTATTTGGCGGCACAGATACGCAGTATTTT.

The chain joins TRBV12-5 to TRBJ2-3; the D gene could be TRBD1 or TRBD2 (5 bases each). This CDR3 comprises 15 residues. V was cut by 4 bases and J by 1 base, with 12 bases left in between. Germline lookup yields CDR1 LGHNT and CDR2 FRNRAP. DNA of the CDR3: TGTGCTAGTGGTTCGGGGCAGGGCGGCACAGATACGCAGTATTTT. Protein product: CASGSGQGGTDTQYF.

CDR3 sequence (DNA): TGTGCCAGCAGTGAGGGGACCGGGAACACTGAAGCTTTCTTT. Translating gives CASSEGTGNTEAFF. The chain combines TRBV25-1 with TRBJ1-1, with D perhaps TRBD1 (5 bases). The germline V gene encodes CDR1 MGHDK and CDR2 SYGVNS. The CDR3 is made up of 14 amino acids. V lost 3 bases and J lost 1, with 9 bases in between.

This clonotype was counted ten times or more. The rearrangement joins TRBV4-1 to TRBJ2-7, with 9 bases identical to TRBD2. CDR3 length equals 18 residues. Germline CDR1 reads MGHRA; CDR2 reads YSYEKL. V lost 0 bases, J lost 2 bases, and 11 bases stayed unmatched. CDR3 in amino acids: CASSQDQFKVAGAYEQYF. The CDR3 region has the DNA TGCGCCAGCAGCCAAGATCAGTTTAAGGTAGCGGGAGCCTACGAGCAGTACTTC.

Points on this clonotype: A much larger clone lies one base from this, so it may be a read error. This CDR3 reads CASTPELSSFTDTQYF. The CDR3 DNA reads TGTGCCAGCACCCCGGAACTTAGTTCCTTCACAGATACGCAGTATTTT. The chain links TRBV12-3 or TRBV12-4 to TRBJ2-3; D gene unclear. Trimming pared 7 bases from V and 2 bases from J, leaving 19 bases between. This CDR3 comprises 16 residues.

A remark on this clonotype: A much larger clone is a single base away; this may be a read error. The rearrangement uses TRBV6-1 and TRBJ2-3, with 8 positions matching TRBD1. Germline CDR1 MNHNS, CDR2 SASEGT. The V segment lost 7 bases and the J segment 9 bases; nucleotides outside the gene matches: 6. There are 12 residues in the CDR3. This CDR3 is CASKLGTGTQYF. Here the CDR3 DNA reads TGTGCCAGCAAATTGGGGACAGGCACGCAGTATTTT.

As concerns this clonotype: The conserved closing phenylalanine or tryptophan is absent in this CDR3, likely reflecting a read error. The chain employs TRBV5-1 and TRBJ1-5; unclear D gene. The CDR3 consists of 13 residues. Germline lookup yields CDR1 SGHRS and CDR2 YFSETQ. The V gene lost 1 base and the J gene lost 4 bases, with 6 bases spanning the gap. The CDR3 loop reads CASSLHENQPQHS. In nucleotides, the CDR3 is TGCGCCAGCAGCTTGCACGAAAATCAGCCCCAGCATTCT.

About this clonotype: This could be a read error, since a much larger clone is one nucleotide away. The V call is TRBV28, the J call TRBJ2-2; tentatively, D is TRBD1 (7 bases). Trimming took 3 bases from V and 4 from J, leaving 21 bases between them. Germline values: CDR1 MDHEN, CDR2 SYDVKM. This CDR3 has 18 residues. CDR3 nucleotides: TGTGCCAGCAGTTTTCTGACAGGGAGGCGTTCGGGCACCGGGGAGCTGTTTTTT. It specifies CASSFLTGRRSGTGELFF.

Comments on this clonotype: This may be a read error, as it is one base from a much larger clone. This chain connects TRBV12-3 or TRBV12-4 to TRBJ2-1; D is possibly TRBD2 (6 bases). V was cut by 3 bases and J by 7 bases, with 16 bases left in between. The CDR3 covers 15 residues. The CDR3 DNA reads TGTGCCAGCAGTTTCCTCAGGAGGGTCGGGAATGAGCAGTTCTTC. Translated, it gives CASSFLRRVGNEQFF.

In regard to this clonotype: The conserved phenylalanine or tryptophan normally closing the CDR3 is absent here, so this likely arose from a read error. This chain connects TRBV5-4 to TRBJ1-6, with TRBD1 matching 9 bases. CDR3 size: 15 residues. Germline V gene sequence: CDR1 SGHNT, CDR2 YYREEE (reference sequence). V lost 5 bases, J lost 9 bases, and 9 bases stayed unmatched. CDR3 bases: TGTGCCAGCAGGCCCCCGGGACAGGGAGGTTCACCCCTCCACTAT. Translation gives CASRPPGQGGSPLHY.

As to this clonotype: Here the CDR3 omits its conserved ending phenylalanine or tryptophan, so a read error is the likely source. The chain recombines TRBV12-3 or TRBV12-4 with TRBJ1-5, with a possible D match to TRBD1 (5 bases). CDR3 length equals 13 residues. Trimming cost V 9 bases and J 0 bases, with 9 bases left between them. The CDR3 coding sequence is TGTGCCAGTCGGGGGACTAGCAATCAGCCCCAGCATTTA. It specifies CASRGTSNQPQHL.